These 17 T cell receptor beta chains originate from one sample sequenced in a study of HIV-infected patients and healthy controls. TCRdb recomputed calls from the 5' RACE reads with MiXCR, one row per CDR3 protein. The sample consists of tens of thousands of distinct CDR3 sequences, over 15% of them appearing once. The specimen was CD4+ T cells from blood. The receptors shown here come from a human donor in good health.

This clonotype was observed many times. CDR3 coding DNA: TGTGCCAGCAGCTCTAGCGGCGTAGAGACCCAGTACTTC. Translating it yields CASSSSGVETQYF. The V gene is TRBV11-2, the J gene TRBJ2-5; TRBD2 aligns across 7 bases. CDR1 is SGHAT, CDR2 FQNNGV, per germline. The CDR3 runs 13 residues. Trimming took 4 bases from V and 4 from J; bases not matched to a gene: 3.

This clonotype was observed at least ten times. This chain uses TRBV3-1 with TRBJ2-7; D ambiguous. The CDR3 has 13 residues. The germline V gene encodes CDR1 LGHDT and CDR2 YNNKEL (reference sequence). The germline V and J ends were trimmed by 1 base and 9 bases, with 13 bases remaining between them. CDR3 residues: CASSQGPLSRQYF. In nucleotides, the CDR3 is TGTGCCAGCAGCCAAGGACCACTGAGTCGGCAGTACTTC.

Ten or more counts support this clonotype. The CDR3 nucleotides are TGTGCCAGCAGTCCCCAGACAGGACAATACACTGAAGCTTTCTTT. Amino acid sequence: CASSPQTGQYTEAFF. The chain carries TRBV12-3 or TRBV12-4 and TRBJ1-1, with D possibly being TRBD1 (6 bases). V lost 5 bases and J 3 bases, leaving 16 bases between the germline ends. This CDR3 has 15 amino acids.

This clonotype was counted a few times. This chain links TRBV11-3 with TRBJ2-3; TRBD1 aligns across 7 bases. V lost 4 bases to trimming and J lost 5 bases; unmatched junction nucleotides: 3. Looked up from germline, CDR1 is SGHNT and CDR2 is YENEEA. CDR3 length: 13 residues. CDR3 residues: CASSSQGEDTQYF. The CDR3 DNA reads TGTGCCAGCAGCTCCCAGGGGGAAGATACGCAGTATTTT. Looking up the rest from reference TRBV11-3 and TRBJ2-3 gives the full variable domain: EAGVVQSPRYKIIEKKQPVAFWCNPISGHNTLYWYLQNLGQGPELLIRYENEEAVDDSQLPKDRFSAERLKGVDSTLKIQPAELGDSAVYLCASSSQGEDTQYFGPGTRLTVL.

This clonotype was observed a handful of times. The chain joins TRBV19 to TRBJ2-1; maybe TRBD1 (5 bases). Between the trimmed V and J ends, which lost 3 bases and 5 bases, there was a span of 14 bases. The CDR3 covers 15 residues. Germline CDR1 LNHDA, CDR2 SQIVND (reference sequence). CDR3 sequence reads: CASSMGQTINNEQFF. The CDR3 DNA is TGTGCCAGTAGTATGGGGCAGACCATAAACAATGAGCAGTTCTTC.

This clonotype came up many times. The V and J genes are TRBV20-1 and TRBJ1-5; the match to TRBD1 covers 9 bases. The CDR3 spans 14 residues. CDR1 and CDR2 from the germline V gene are DFQATT and SNEGSKA (reference sequence). J was trimmed by 7 bases and V by 6 bases; bases with no gene match: 10. CDR3 in amino acids: CSAKGDRERQPQHF. The CDR3 nucleotides are TGCAGTGCAAAAGGGGACAGGGAACGCCAGCCCCAGCATTTT.

Many counts were recorded for this clonotype. The chain couples TRBV13 to TRBJ2-7; TRBD2 agrees at 8 bases. Germline CDR1 and CDR2: PRHDT and FYEKMQ (reference sequence). The CDR3 has 15 amino acids. The V and J ends lost 3 bases and 4 bases, in that order; junction bases with no gene match: 8. The CDR3: CASSFGTSGGYEQYF. The CDR3, as DNA: TGTGCCAGCAGCTTTGGAACTAGCGGCGGGTACGAGCAGTACTTC. The full variable domain, in which reference TRBV13 and TRBJ2-7 provide the parts outside the CDR3, is AAGVIQSPRHLIKEKRETATLKCYPIPRHDTVYWYQQGPGQDPQFLISFYEKMQSDKGSIPDRFSAQQFSDYHSELNMSSLELGDSALYFCASSFGTSGGYEQYFGPGTRLTVT.

This clonotype occurred many times. This rearrangement joins TRBV6-6 to TRBJ1-1; D gene uncertain. The CDR3 is made up of 13 amino acids. Per germline, CDR1 MNHNY and CDR2 SVGAGI (reference sequence). The V end was cut by 2 bases, the J end by 5 bases, with 9 bases between. CDR3 in amino acids: CASSYNIVTEAFF. The CDR3 DNA is TGTGCCAGCAGTTACAACATCGTTACTGAAGCTTTCTTT.

CDR3 in amino acids: CASSFYRGETQYF. The CDR3 DNA reads as TGCGCCAGCAGCTTCTACAGGGGAGAGACCCAGTACTTC. The chain employs TRBV5-1 and TRBJ2-5; 7 bases are a match to TRBD1. CDR3 size: 13 residues. Per germline, CDR1 SGHRS and CDR2 YFSETQ. After removal of 2 bases from V and 4 bases from J, the junction contained 2 bases not matched to a gene.

This clonotype was detected only a few times. The chain uses TRBV5-6 and TRBJ2-3; D unclear. The V and J ends lost 1 base and 5 bases respectively, with 14 bases between them. The CDR3 contains 15 residues. Germline CDR1 reads SGHDT; CDR2 reads YYEEEE. The chain's CDR3 is CASSLIRVLRDTQYF. In DNA, the CDR3 is TGTGCCAGCAGCTTGATCAGAGTTTTGAGAGATACGCAGTATTTT.

The rearrangement uses TRBV29-1 and TRBJ1-2; D ambiguous. The CDR3 is 13 residues long. V was shortened by 4 bases and J by 4 bases, with 13 bases between the two germline ends. Germline V gene sequence: CDR1 SQVTM, CDR2 ANQGSEA. CDR3 sequence: CSVAKRLSYGYTF. The CDR3 DNA sequence: TGCAGCGTTGCGAAAAGACTTTCCTATGGCTACACCTTC.

At least ten counts were recorded for this clonotype. The CDR3 here is CASSVAGLAGRLNTGELFF. The DNA for the CDR3 is TGTGCCAGCAGCGTAGCAGGGCTGGCCGGGCGGCTGAACACCGGGGAGCTGTTTTTT. This chain uses TRBV9 with TRBJ2-2; tentatively, D is TRBD1 (5 bases). Germline assignment: CDR1 SGDLS and CDR2 YYNGEE. V was shortened by 0 bases and J by 1 base, with 19 bases between the two germline ends. The CDR3 covers 19 residues.

The rearrangement links TRBV6-2 or TRBV6-3 to TRBJ2-5; D may correspond to TRBD1 or TRBD2 (5 bases each). The germline V gene encodes CDR1 MNHEY and CDR2 SVGEGT. This CDR3 comprises 14 residues. The V gene lost 7 bases and the J gene lost 2 bases, with 14 bases spanning the gap. CDR3 sequence (DNA): TGTGCCAGCACGGGACGCCCGCTTCAAGAGACCCAGTACTTC. Translated, it gives CASTGRPLQETQYF.

This clonotype was observed at least ten times. The rearrangement uses TRBV5-6 and TRBJ2-7; possibly TRBD1 for D (5 bases). The V gene lost 4 bases and the J gene lost 7 bases, with 12 bases spanning the gap. The germline CDR1 and CDR2 sequences are SGHDT and YYEEEE. The CDR3 is 12 residues long. In nucleotides, the CDR3 is TGTGCCAGCAGCCTGCCAGACAGAGAGCAGTACTTC. It encodes CASSLPDREQYF.

The chain recombines TRBV6-1 with TRBJ2-1, with 12 nucleotides matching TRBD2. Germline-derived CDR1 and CDR2 are MNHNS and SASEGT. The junction had 5 bases not matched to a gene; V was cut back by 6 bases and J by 5 bases. The CDR3 runs 15 residues. CDR3 nucleotide sequence: TGTGCCAGCAGCGATGGACTAGCGGGAAACAATGAGCAGTTCTTC. Translating gives CASSDGLAGNNEQFF.

This clonotype was seen a few times. The chain links TRBV6-6 to TRBJ1-3; perhaps TRBD1 as D (6 bases). The CDR3 length is 15 residues. Trimming stripped 7 bases from V and 5 bases from J, with 18 bases between. Germline V CDR1 and CDR2: MNHNY, SVGAGI (reference sequence). CDR3: CASTSQGSLRNTIYF. CDR3 nucleotide sequence: TGTGCCAGCACCTCCCAGGGGTCTTTGCGAAACACCATATATTTT.

The rearrangement joins TRBV12-3 or TRBV12-4 to TRBJ1-5; possibly TRBD1 for D (6 bases). The CDR3 spans 17 residues. Trimming removed 6 bases at V and 4 bases at J, with 22 bases between. This CDR3 is CASSRGGSGGGNQPQHF. In DNA form, the CDR3 reads TGTGCCAGCAGCCGGGGGGGGTCCGGGGGCGGGAATCAGCCCCAGCATTTT.